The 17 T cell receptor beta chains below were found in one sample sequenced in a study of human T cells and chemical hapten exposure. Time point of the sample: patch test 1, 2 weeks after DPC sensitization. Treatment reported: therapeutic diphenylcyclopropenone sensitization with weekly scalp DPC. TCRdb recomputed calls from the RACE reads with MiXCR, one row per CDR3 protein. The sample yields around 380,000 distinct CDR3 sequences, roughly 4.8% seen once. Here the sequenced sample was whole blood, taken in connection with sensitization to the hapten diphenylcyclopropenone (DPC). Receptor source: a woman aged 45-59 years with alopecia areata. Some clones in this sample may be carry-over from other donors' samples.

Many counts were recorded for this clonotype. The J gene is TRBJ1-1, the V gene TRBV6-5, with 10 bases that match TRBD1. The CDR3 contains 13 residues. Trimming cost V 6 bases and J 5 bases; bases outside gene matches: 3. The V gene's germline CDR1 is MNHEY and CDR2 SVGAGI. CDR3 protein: CASRGTGETEAFF. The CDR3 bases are TGTGCCAGCAGGGGGACAGGGGAGACTGAAGCTTTCTTT.

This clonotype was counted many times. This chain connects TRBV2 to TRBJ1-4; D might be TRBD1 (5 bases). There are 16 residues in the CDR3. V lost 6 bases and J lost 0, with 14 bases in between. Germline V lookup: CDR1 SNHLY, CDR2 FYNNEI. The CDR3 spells CASRRQSPTTNEKLFF. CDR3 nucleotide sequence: TGTGCCAGCAGACGACAGAGCCCTACAACTAATGAAAAACTGTTTTTT.

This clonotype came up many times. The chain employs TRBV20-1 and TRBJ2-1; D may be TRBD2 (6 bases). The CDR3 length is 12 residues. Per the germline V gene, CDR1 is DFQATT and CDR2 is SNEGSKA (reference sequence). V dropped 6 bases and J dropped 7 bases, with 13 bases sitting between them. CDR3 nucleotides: TGCAGTGCCACGGAGGGTTGGAATGAGCAGTTCTTC. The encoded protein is CSATEGWNEQFF.

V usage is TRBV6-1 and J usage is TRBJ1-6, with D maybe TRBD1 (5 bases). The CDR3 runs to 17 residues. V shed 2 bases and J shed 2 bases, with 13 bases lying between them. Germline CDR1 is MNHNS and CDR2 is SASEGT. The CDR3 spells CASSELRGRAYNSPLHF. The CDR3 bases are TGTGCCAGCAGTGAACTTAGGGGAAGGGCCTATAATTCACCCCTCCACTTT.

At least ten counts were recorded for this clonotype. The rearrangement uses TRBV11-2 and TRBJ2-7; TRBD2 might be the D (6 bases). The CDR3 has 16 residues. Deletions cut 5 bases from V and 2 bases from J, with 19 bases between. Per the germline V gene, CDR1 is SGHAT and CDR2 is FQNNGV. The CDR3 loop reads CASSVASWDSAYEQYF. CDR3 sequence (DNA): TGTGCCAGCAGCGTGGCCTCCTGGGACTCTGCCTACGAGCAGTACTTC. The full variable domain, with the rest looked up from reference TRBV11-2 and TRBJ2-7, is EAGVAQSPRYKIIEKRQSVAFWCNPISGHATLYWYQQILGQGPKLLIQFQNNGVVDDSQLPKDRFSAERLKGVDSTLKIQPAKLEDSAVYLCASSVASWDSAYEQYFGPGTRLTVT.

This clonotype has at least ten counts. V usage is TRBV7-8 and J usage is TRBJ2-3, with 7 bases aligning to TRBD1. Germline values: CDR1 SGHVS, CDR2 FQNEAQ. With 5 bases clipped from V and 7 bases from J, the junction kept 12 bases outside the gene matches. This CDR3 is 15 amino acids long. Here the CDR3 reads CASSPGGQPTNTQYF. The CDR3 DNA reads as TGTGCCAGCAGCCCAGGGGGACAGCCGACTAATACGCAGTATTTT.

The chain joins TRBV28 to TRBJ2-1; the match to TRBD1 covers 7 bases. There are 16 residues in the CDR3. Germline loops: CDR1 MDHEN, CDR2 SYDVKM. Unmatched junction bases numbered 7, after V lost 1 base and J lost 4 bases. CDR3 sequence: CASSLYEGAGYNEQFF. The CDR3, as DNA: TGTGCCAGCAGTTTATACGAGGGGGCGGGTTACAATGAGCAGTTCTTC.

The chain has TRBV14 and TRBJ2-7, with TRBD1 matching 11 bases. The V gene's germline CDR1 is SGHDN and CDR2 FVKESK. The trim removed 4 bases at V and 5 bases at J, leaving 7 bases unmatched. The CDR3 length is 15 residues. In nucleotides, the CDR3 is TGTGCCAGCAGCCGAACCGGGACAGGGGGAAACGAGCAGTACTTC. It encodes CASSRTGTGGNEQYF.

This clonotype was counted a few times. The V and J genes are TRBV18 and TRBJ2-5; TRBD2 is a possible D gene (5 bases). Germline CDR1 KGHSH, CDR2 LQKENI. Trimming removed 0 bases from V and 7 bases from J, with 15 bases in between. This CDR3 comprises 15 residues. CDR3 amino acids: CASSPPVHPEGTQYF. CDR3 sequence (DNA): TGTGCCAGCTCACCACCGGTTCACCCTGAGGGGACCCAGTACTTC.

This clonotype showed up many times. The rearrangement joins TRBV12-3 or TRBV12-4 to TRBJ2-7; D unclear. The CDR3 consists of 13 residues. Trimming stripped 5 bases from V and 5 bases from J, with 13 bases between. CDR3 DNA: TGTGCCAGCAGTGTATACTCCGCCAACGAGCAGTACTTC. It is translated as CASSVYSANEQYF.

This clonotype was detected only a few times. The CDR3 nucleotides are TGCGCCAGCAGAGAGACAGGGGGCTCTGGAAACACCATATATTTT. Translating it yields CASRETGGSGNTIYF. This chain links TRBV5-1 with TRBJ1-3, with TRBD1 identical over 9 bases. The CDR3 runs 15 residues. The J segment lost 0 bases and the V segment lost 5 bases, leaving 3 bases of the junction unmatched. Germline V gene data show CDR1 as SGHRS and CDR2 as YFSETQ.

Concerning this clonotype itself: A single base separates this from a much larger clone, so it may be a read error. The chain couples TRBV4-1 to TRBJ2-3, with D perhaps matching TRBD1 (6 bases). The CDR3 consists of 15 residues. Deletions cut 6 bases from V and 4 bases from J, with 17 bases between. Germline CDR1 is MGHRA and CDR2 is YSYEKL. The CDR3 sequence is CASRMGNRVADTQYF. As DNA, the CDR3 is TGCGCCAGCAGGATGGGGAACAGGGTTGCAGATACGCAGTATTTT.

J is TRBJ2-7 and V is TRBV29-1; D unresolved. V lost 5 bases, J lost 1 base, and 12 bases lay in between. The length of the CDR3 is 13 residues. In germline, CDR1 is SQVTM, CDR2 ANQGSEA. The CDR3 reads CSVLRPNSYEQYF. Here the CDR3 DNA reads TGCAGCGTTTTAAGACCCAATTCCTACGAGCAGTACTTC.

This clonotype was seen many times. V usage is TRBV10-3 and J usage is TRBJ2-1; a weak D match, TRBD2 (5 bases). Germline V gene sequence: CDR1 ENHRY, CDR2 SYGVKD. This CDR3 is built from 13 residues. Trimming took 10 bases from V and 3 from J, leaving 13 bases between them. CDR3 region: CATRDGNYNEQFF. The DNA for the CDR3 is TGTGCCACCCGCGACGGGAACTACAATGAGCAGTTCTTC.

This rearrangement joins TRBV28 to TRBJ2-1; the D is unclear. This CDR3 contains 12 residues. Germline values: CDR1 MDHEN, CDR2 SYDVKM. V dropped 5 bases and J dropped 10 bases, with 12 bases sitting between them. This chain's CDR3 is CASSRASGEQFF. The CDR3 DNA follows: TGTGCCAGCAGTCGGGCCTCCGGGGAGCAGTTCTTC.

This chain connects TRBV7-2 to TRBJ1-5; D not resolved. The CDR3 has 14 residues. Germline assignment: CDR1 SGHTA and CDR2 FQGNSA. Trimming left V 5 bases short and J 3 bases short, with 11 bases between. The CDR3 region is CASSRDGINQPQHF. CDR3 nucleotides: TGTGCCAGCAGCAGAGACGGGATCAATCAGCCCCAGCATTTT.

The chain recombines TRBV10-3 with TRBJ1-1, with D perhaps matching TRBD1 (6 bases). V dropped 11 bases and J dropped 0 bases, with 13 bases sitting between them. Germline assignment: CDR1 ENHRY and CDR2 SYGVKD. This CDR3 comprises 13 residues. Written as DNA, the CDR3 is TGTGCCGCCACACAGGGATTGAACACTGAAGCTTTCTTT. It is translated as CAATQGLNTEAFF.